This T cell receptor (beta chain) was captured by sequencing in a study of HIV-infected children after antiretroviral therapy interruption. About the study: Recorded EBV and CMV exposure existed for most children. Findings and limits, study-wide: The Gini coefficient of naive CD4+ repertoires rose, returning to baseline by 3 years. Naive CD4+ CDR3 sharing between time points fell after interruption began.

In this sample, this clonotype turned up many times. Its antigen is not known. RNA-based 3' RACE libraries used unique molecular identifiers. From the 3' RACE reads, TCRdb called clonotypes with MiXCR, one entry per CDR3 protein. The profile covers approximately 95,000 distinct CDR3 sequences, with 5.5% to 8.5% appearing a single time and approximately 1.2% taken by the ten largest. Treatment given: PENTA 11 planned treatment interruption arm or continuous ART arm. This CDR3 region has 17 residues. CDR1 is DFQATT and CDR2 is SNEGSKA in the germline V gene (reference sequence). V gave up 0 bases and J gave up 1 base; unmatched junction bases: 7.

The receptor was isolated from a pool of human donors with HIV. The chain carries TRBV20-1 and TRBJ2-3; 10 bases fit TRBD2. Specimen: CD45RA+ CD4+ T cells from PBMCs, pooled from several time points, collected from a donor given antiretroviral therapy, either interrupted or continuous. Subset specified: naive CD4+ CD45RA+ CD45RO- T cells. As DNA, the CDR3 is TGCAGTGCTAGAGATGGTAGCGGGAGGCGGGGCACAGATACGCAGTATTTT. Protein product: CSARDGSGRRGTDTQYF.